The sample holds one count of the clone carrying this T cell receptor (beta chain). Profiled with immunoSEQ multiplex PCR; TCRdb holds only in-frame clones, not every one. The table has 45,000 to 65,000 clones, over 90% seen once; the top ten hold about 3%. These data come from a study of technical replicates of blood from several donors. Sequenced input: PBMCs. The clonotype originates from a human donor in good health. Some clones in this sample may be carry-over from other donors' samples.

CDR3 loop: CASSGGTGQNQPQHF. The CDR3 coding sequence is TGTGCCAGCAGTGGGGGGACAGGTCAAAATCAGCCCCAGCATTTT. The chain recombines TRBV2 with TRBJ1-5; TRBD1 aligns across 8 bases. CDR3 length equals 15 residues. Germline V lookup: CDR1 SNHLY, CDR2 FYNNEI. Trimming took 4 bases from V and 4 from J; bases not matched to a gene: 6.